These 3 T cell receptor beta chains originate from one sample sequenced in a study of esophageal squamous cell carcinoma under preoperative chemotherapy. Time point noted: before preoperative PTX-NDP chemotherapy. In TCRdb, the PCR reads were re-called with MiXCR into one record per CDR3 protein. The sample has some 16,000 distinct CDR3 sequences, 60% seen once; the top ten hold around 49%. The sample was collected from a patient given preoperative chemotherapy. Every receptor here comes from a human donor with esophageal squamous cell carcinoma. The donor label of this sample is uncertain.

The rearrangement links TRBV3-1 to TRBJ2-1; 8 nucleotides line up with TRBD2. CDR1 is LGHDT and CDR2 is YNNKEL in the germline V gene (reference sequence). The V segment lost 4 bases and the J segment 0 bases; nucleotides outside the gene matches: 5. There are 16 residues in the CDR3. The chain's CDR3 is CASSRGLAFSYNEQFF. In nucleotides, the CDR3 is TGTGCCAGCAGCCGTGGACTAGCCTTCTCCTACAATGAGCAGTTCTTC.

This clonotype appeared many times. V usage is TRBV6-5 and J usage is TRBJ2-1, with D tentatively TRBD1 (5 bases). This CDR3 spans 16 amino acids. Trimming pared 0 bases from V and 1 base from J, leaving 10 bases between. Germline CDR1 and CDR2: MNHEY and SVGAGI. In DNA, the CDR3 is TGTGCCAGCAGTTACTCGGAAGGGGATTCCTACAATGAGCAGTTCTTC. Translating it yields CASSYSEGDSYNEQFF.

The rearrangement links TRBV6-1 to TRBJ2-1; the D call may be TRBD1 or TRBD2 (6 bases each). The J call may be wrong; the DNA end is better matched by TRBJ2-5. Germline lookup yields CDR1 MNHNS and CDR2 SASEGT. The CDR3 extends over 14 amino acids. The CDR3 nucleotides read TGTGCGGGCGGAGGGGGACGTCAAGAAGAGACCCAGTACTTC. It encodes CAGGGGRQEETQYF.